This T cell receptor beta chain was profiled in a study of T cells expressing NK-cell markers. Study-wide context: Sorted CD3+CD56+NKG2C+, CD3+CD56+NKG2C- and CD3+CD56-NKG2C+ T-cell subsets were beta-chain profiled. The study sequenced eight donors, seven HCMV-seropositive and one seronegative.

General study findings and limits: Each of a handful of donors carried dominant NKG2C+ clonotypes accounting for roughly 1.0-7.0% of CD8+ T cells. Four donors likewise had their CD3+CD56-NKG2C+ fraction led by these clonotypes.

TCRdb reanalyzed the 5' RACE reads, giving one entry per CDR3 protein sequence and no DNA. This sample's clone table lists about 260,000 distinct CDR3 sequences. Germline CDR1 and CDR2: SGHRS and YFSETQ. There are 15 residues in the CDR3. Points on this clonotype: Its matching antigen is unknown.

Source material: blood T cells: a sorted CD56 or NKG2C T cell subset, CD4+ or CD8+ T cells, or bulk PBMC T cells (not recorded which). This chain joins TRBV5-1 and TRBJ2-7. The source of this sequence is a woman aged 18-69 years in good health. Here the CDR3 reads CASSLLSGSPYEQYF.